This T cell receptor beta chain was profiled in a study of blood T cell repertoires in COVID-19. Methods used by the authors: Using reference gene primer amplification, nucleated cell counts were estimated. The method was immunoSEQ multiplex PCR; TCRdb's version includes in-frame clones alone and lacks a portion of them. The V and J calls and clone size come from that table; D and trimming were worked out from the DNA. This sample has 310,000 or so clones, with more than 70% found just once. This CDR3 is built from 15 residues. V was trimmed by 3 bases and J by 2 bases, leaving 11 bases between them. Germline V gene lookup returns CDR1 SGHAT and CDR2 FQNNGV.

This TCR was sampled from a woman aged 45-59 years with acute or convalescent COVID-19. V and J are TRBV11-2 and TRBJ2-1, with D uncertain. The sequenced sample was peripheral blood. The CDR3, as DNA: TGTGCCAGCAGCTTGGGCAGGCAGACCTACAATGAGCAGTTCTTC. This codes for CASSLGRQTYNEQFF.